These T cell receptor beta chains were read from a single sample in a study of cytomegalovirus exposure and HLA in healthy donors. The data were produced by immunoSEQ multiplex PCR, yet TCRdb's version contains in-frame clones alone and is incomplete. The repertoire holds 200,000 to 250,000 clones, with about 77% as singletons. Sequenced: PBMCs. Every receptor here comes from a woman aged 25-40 years in good health and CMV-seronegative. CDR3s include the opening cysteine and the closing phenylalanine or tryptophan. D genes are given only for firm matches. Rows give clone size only sometimes, using once, few, many, or a class for an expanded clone.

cdr3_length: 14
clone_size: -
v_call: TRBV5-1
d_call: -
j_call: TRBJ1-2
cdr3_aa: CASSLDSPNYGYTF
cdr3_nt: TGCGCCAGCAGCTTGGACAGTCCTAACTATGGCTACACCTTC

cdr3_length: 13
clone_size: few
v_call: TRBV5-1
d_call: -
j_call: TRBJ2-3
cdr3_aa: CASSRSGSDTQYF
cdr3_nt: TGCGCCAGCAGCAGATCAGGTTCAGATACGCAGTATTTT

cdr3_length: 15
clone_size: -
v_call: TRBV10-3
d_call: -
j_call: TRBJ2-7
cdr3_aa: CAISESSQGHYEQYF
cdr3_nt: TGTGCCATCAGTGAGTCCAGCCAGGGGCACTACGAGCAGTACTTC

cdr3_length: 17
clone_size: few
v_call: TRBV7-8
d_call: TRBD2
j_call: TRBJ2-1
cdr3_aa: CASSFGLAGGLYNEQFF
cdr3_nt: TGTGCCAGCAGCTTCGGACTAGCGGGGGGGCTATACAATGAGCAGTTCTTC

cdr3_length: 15
clone_size: -
v_call: TRBV6-1
d_call: TRBD2
j_call: TRBJ2-7
cdr3_aa: CASWTLLANSYEQYF
cdr3_nt: TGTGCCAGTTGGACCCTACTAGCGAATTCCTACGAGCAGTACTTC

cdr3_length: 13
clone_size: -
v_call: TRBV5-1
d_call: -
j_call: TRBJ2-1
cdr3_aa: CASSLASIDEQFF
cdr3_nt: TGCGCCAGCAGCTTGGCTAGCATAGATGAGCAGTTCTTC

cdr3_length: 16
clone_size: -
v_call: TRBV18
d_call: -
j_call: TRBJ1-6
cdr3_aa: CASSPPSQGSSSPLHF
cdr3_nt: TGTGCCAGCTCACCCCCGTCCCAGGGGTCGAGTTCACCCCTCCACTTT

cdr3_length: 16
clone_size: -
v_call: TRBV29-1
d_call: TRBD2
j_call: TRBJ2-1
cdr3_aa: CSVEWFSGRTYNEQFF
cdr3_nt: TGCAGCGTTGAGTGGTTTAGCGGGCGAACCTACAATGAGCAGTTCTTC

cdr3_length: 15
clone_size: -
v_call: TRBV6-5
d_call: TRBD2
j_call: TRBJ2-1
cdr3_aa: CASRVTSGSYNEQFF
cdr3_nt: TGTGCCAGCAGAGTGACTAGCGGGTCCTACAATGAGCAGTTCTTC

cdr3_length: 14
clone_size: -
v_call: TRBV30
d_call: TRBD1
j_call: TRBJ1-5
cdr3_aa: CAWGQENSNQPQHF
cdr3_nt: TGTGCCTGGGGACAGGAAAATAGCAATCAGCCCCAGCATTTT

cdr3_length: 14
clone_size: few
v_call: TRBV15
d_call: -
j_call: TRBJ1-3
cdr3_aa: CATSGQRSGNTIYF
cdr3_nt: TGTGCCACCAGCGGACAGCGCTCTGGAAACACCATATATTTT

cdr3_length: 16
clone_size: -
v_call: TRBV4-2
d_call: -
j_call: TRBJ2-6
cdr3_aa: CASSQEEGVGANVLTF
cdr3_nt: TGTGCCAGCAGCCAAGAAGAGGGCGTCGGGGCCAACGTCCTGACTTTC

cdr3_length: 14
clone_size: few
v_call: TRBV27
d_call: TRBD1
j_call: TRBJ1-2
cdr3_aa: CASSYDRVGGGYTF
cdr3_nt: TGTGCCAGCAGTTATGACAGGGTCGGGGGTGGCTACACCTTC

cdr3_length: 18
clone_size: -
v_call: TRBV5-4
d_call: TRBD2
j_call: TRBJ2-1
cdr3_aa: CASSWGTSGRAIVNEQFF
cdr3_nt: TGTGCCAGCAGCTGGGGGACTAGCGGGAGGGCCATAGTAAATGAGCAGTTCTTC

cdr3_length: 14
clone_size: -
v_call: TRBV5-6
d_call: -
j_call: TRBJ1-2
cdr3_aa: CASSLGALVTSYTF
cdr3_nt: TGTGCCAGCAGCTTGGGAGCCTTGGTCACTAGCTACACCTTC

cdr3_length: 18
clone_size: -
v_call: TRBV6-1
d_call: TRBD1
j_call: TRBJ1-2
cdr3_aa: CASSEIRDRGKLNYGYTF
cdr3_nt: TGTGCCAGCAGTGAAATCAGAGACAGGGGAAAACTTAACTATGGCTACACCTTC

cdr3_length: 13
clone_size: -
v_call: TRBV7-9
d_call: TRBD1
j_call: TRBJ1-3
cdr3_aa: CSSRGSSGNTIYF
cdr3_nt: TGTTCCAGCAGGGGGAGCTCTGGAAACACCATATATTTT

cdr3_length: 15
clone_size: -
v_call: TRBV4-2
d_call: -
j_call: TRBJ2-1
cdr3_aa: CASSLAGASYNEQFF
cdr3_nt: TGTGCCAGCAGCCTTGCGGGGGCCTCCTACAATGAGCAGTTCTTC

cdr3_length: 19
clone_size: few
v_call: TRBV5-1
d_call: -
j_call: TRBJ2-7
cdr3_aa: CASSQSIYPARGISYEQYF
cdr3_nt: TGCGCCAGCAGCCAGTCCATCTATCCGGCTCGGGGGATCTCCTACGAGCAGTACTTC

cdr3_length: 15
clone_size: -
v_call: TRBV7-6
d_call: TRBD1
j_call: TRBJ1-2
cdr3_aa: CASSFGQDRSGGYTF
cdr3_nt: TGTGCCAGCAGCTTTGGACAGGATCGAAGCGGTGGCTACACCTTC

cdr3_length: 18
clone_size: -
v_call: TRBV5-1
d_call: TRBD1
j_call: TRBJ2-7
cdr3_aa: CASSRLPTRDRVLSEQYF
cdr3_nt: TGCGCCAGCAGCCGATTACCTACACGGGACAGGGTACTAAGCGAGCAGTACTTC

cdr3_length: 14
clone_size: -
v_call: TRBV6-5
d_call: -
j_call: TRBJ1-5
cdr3_aa: CASSPRRSNQPQHF
cdr3_nt: TGTGCCAGCAGTCCGAGGCGGAGCAATCAGCCCCAGCATTTT

cdr3_length: 14
clone_size: -
v_call: TRBV25-1
d_call: -
j_call: TRBJ2-7
cdr3_aa: CASHGGREVDEQYF
cdr3_nt: TGTGCCAGCCACGGAGGGAGAGAAGTCGACGAGCAGTACTTC

cdr3_length: 15
clone_size: -
v_call: TRBV6-4
d_call: TRBD2
j_call: TRBJ2-3
cdr3_aa: CASSEASGSEDTQYF
cdr3_nt: TGTGCCAGCAGTGAGGCTAGCGGGAGCGAAGATACGCAGTATTTT

cdr3_length: 15
clone_size: -
v_call: TRBV9
d_call: TRBD1
j_call: TRBJ1-2
cdr3_aa: CASSVVETGVGGYTF
cdr3_nt: TGTGCCAGCAGCGTAGTAGAGACAGGGGTAGGGGGCTACACCTTC

cdr3_length: 14
clone_size: -
v_call: TRBV27
d_call: -
j_call: TRBJ1-2
cdr3_aa: CASSFWGGNYGYPF
cdr3_nt: TGTGCCAGCAGTTTTTGGGGGGGGAACTATGGCTACCCCTTC

cdr3_length: 14
clone_size: -
v_call: TRBV29-1
d_call: TRBD2
j_call: TRBJ2-3
cdr3_aa: CSVPIAGGADTQYF
cdr3_nt: TGCAGCGTGCCGATAGCGGGGGGCGCAGATACGCAGTATTTT

cdr3_length: 10
clone_size: -
v_call: TRBV20-1
d_call: -
j_call: TRBJ1-2
cdr3_aa: CSASLYGYTF
cdr3_nt: TGCAGTGCTAGTCTGTATGGCTACACCTTC

cdr3_length: 12
clone_size: -
v_call: TRBV7-9
d_call: -
j_call: TRBJ1-1
cdr3_aa: CSSSTQDSRAFF
cdr3_nt: TGTTCCAGCAGCACCCAAGACAGTAGGGCTTTCTTT

cdr3_length: 15
clone_size: -
v_call: TRBV21-1
d_call: -
j_call: TRBJ2-5
cdr3_aa: CASSSPGCLQETQYF
cdr3_nt: TGTGCCAGCAGCTCCCCCGGGTGCCTCCAAGAGACCCAGTACTTC